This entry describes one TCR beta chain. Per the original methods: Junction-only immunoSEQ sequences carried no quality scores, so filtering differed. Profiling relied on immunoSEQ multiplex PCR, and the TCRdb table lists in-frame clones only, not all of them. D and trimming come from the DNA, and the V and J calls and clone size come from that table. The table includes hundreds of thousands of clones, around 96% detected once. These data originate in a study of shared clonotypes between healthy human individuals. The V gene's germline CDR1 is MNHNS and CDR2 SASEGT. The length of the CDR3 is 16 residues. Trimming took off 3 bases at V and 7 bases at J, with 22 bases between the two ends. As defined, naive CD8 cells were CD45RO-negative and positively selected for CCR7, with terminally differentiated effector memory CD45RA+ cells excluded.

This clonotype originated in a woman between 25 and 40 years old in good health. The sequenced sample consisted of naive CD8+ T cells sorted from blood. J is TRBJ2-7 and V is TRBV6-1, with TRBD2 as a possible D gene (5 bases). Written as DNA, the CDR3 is TGTGCCAGCAGTGATACGGAGAGGGTCAGTCCCCGAGAGCAGTACTTC. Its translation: CASSDTERVSPREQYF.